A single T cell receptor beta chain is shown here with its context. Its cognate antigen is unknown. The CDR3 is made up of 14 amino acids. The germline V gene encodes CDR1 SGHAT and CDR2 FQNNGV. The V end lost 5 bases, the J end lost 4 bases, and 12 bases lay between the germline ends. This specimen comes from a study of PD-L1 blockade in urothelial cancer. Overall study: Researchers looked at the blood 3 weeks (second dose) and 6 weeks after treatment began.

The study, taken as a whole, reports: Larger 3-week expansion of tumor-associated blood clones was seen in durable-benefit patients.

The data were produced by immunoSEQ multiplex PCR, yet TCRdb's version contains in-frame clones alone and is incomplete. The sample has fewer than 130,000 clones; approximately 85% are singletons. The chain is built from TRBV11-2 and TRBJ2-1, with TRBD2 as a possible D gene (6 bases). This TCR came from a man aged 45-65 years with urothelial cancer. The input for sequencing was PBMCs, taken around atezolizumab (anti-PD-L1) treatment. DNA of the CDR3: TGTGCCAGCAGCACCTTAGCGGTTTACAATGAGCAGTTCTTC. The encoded protein is CASSTLAVYNEQFF. The variable domain in full, completed from reference TRBV11-2 and TRBJ2-1, reads EAGVAQSPRYKIIEKRQSVAFWCNPISGHATLYWYQQILGQGPKLLIQFQNNGVVDDSQLPKDRFSAERLKGVDSTLKIQPAKLEDSAVYLCASSTLAVYNEQFFGPGTRLTVL.